This T cell receptor (beta chain) was retrieved from a study of CD8 T cells in ankylosing spondylitis. General study findings and limits: One TCR beta motif, made up of roughly 8 highly homologous variants, appeared characteristic of ankylosing spondylitis blood. CD8+ disease-linked clones were present at relatively low frequencies in blood. Matched ankylosing spondylitis synovial fluid reportedly showed significant enrichment of disease-linked clones.

Quantitative 5'-RACE with molecular barcodes generated TCR beta libraries. In TCRdb, the 5' RACE reads were re-called with MiXCR into one record per CDR3 protein. The repertoire holds 350,000 to 550,000 distinct CDR3 sequences, roughly 27% seen once, with approximately 1% in the top ten. In the case of this clonotype: The antigen remains undetermined.

This CDR3 is 17 amino acids long. Germline CDR1 and CDR2: DFQATT and SNEGSKA (reference sequence). The ends were cut back, 3 bases at V and 0 bases at J, with 15 bases in the middle. This receptor was identified in a male donor with ankylosing spondylitis. The sample taken for sequencing was blood, either unsorted or a sorted T cell fraction (not recorded which). V usage is TRBV20-1 and J usage is TRBJ1-6, with D uncertain. CDR3 amino acids: CSARIHGLASYNSPLHF. The CDR3, as DNA: TGCAGTGCTAGGATCCACGGTCTGGCCTCCTATAATTCACCCCTCCACTTT.